This TCR beta chain appears in the sequencing data of a study of T cells after yellow fever vaccination. TCR cDNA was made by 5'RACE template switching, adding a universal primer site and UMIs. MiXCR, applied by TCRdb to the 5' RACE reads, yields one record per CDR3 protein. The sample lists 300,000 or so distinct CDR3 sequences; 7.5% to 9.5% were seen once. This clonotype has ten or more counts. The germline V and J ends were trimmed by 8 bases and 6 bases, with 21 bases remaining between them. CDR1 SQVTM and CDR2 ANQGSEA come from the germline V gene. The CDR3 length is 14 residues. The source of this sequence is a man younger than 35 who received the YFV17D yellow fever vaccine. The starting material was CD4+ T cells sorted from PBMCs, obtained 5 days after the yellow fever booster vaccination. The chain recombines TRBV29-1 with TRBJ2-3; D possibly corresponds to TRBD1 (6 bases). The CDR3 region is CSLTRWQGFDTQYF. CDR3 nucleotides: TGCAGCCTTACGCGGTGGCAGGGGTTTGATACGCAGTATTTT.